This entry lists 27 T cell receptor beta chains sequenced from one sample in a study of blood T cell repertoires in COVID-19. Generated by immunoSEQ multiplex PCR, the TCRdb table keeps only in-frame clones and is missing some. The table records about 180,000 clones, more than 80% of them present only once. The sample was PBMCs or T cells enriched from blood (not recorded which). The receptor source for this set is a man aged 40-55 years who had recovered from COVID-19.

The CDR3 region has the DNA TGTGCCAGCAGCTTAGGACAGGTGGGCTCTGGGGCCAACGTCCTGACTTTC. It translates to CASSLGQVGSGANVLTF. The gene calls are TRBV13 and TRBJ2-6; perhaps TRBD1 as D (5 bases). Germline CDR1 PRHDT, CDR2 FYEKMQ (reference sequence). There are 17 residues in the CDR3. Trimming pared 0 bases from V and 0 bases from J, leaving 9 bases between. Looking up the rest from reference TRBV13 and TRBJ2-6 gives the full variable domain: AAGVIQSPRHLIKEKRETATLKCYPIPRHDTVYWYQQGPGQDPQFLISFYEKMQSDKGSIPDRFSAQQFSDYHSELNMSSLELGDSALYFCASSLGQVGSGANVLTFGAGSRLTVL.

The genes are TRBV11-1 and TRBJ2-7; D perhaps matches TRBD1 (7 bases). The germline CDR1 and CDR2 sequences are SGHAT and FQDESV (reference sequence). This CDR3 region has 15 residues. V dropped 0 bases and J dropped 3 bases, with 12 bases sitting between them. The CDR3 bases are TGTGCCAGCAGCTTAGCGCGGGACAGTGTCTACGAGCAGTACTTC. Its protein is CASSLARDSVYEQYF.

This rearrangement joins TRBV10-2 to TRBJ1-2, with D maybe TRBD1 (6 bases). V was clipped by 11 bases and J by 2 bases, with 15 bases between them. Germline values: CDR1 WSHSY, CDR2 SAAADI. The CDR3 consists of 13 residues. The CDR3 DNA follows: TGCGCCGGCTCTCCGGGACAAAACTATGGCTACACCTTC. This encodes CAGSPGQNYGYTF.

The V call is TRBV6-5, the J call TRBJ1-6, with no clear D. The CDR3 covers 13 residues. V was clipped by 6 bases and J by 7 bases, with 10 bases between them. From germline, CDR1 is MNHEY and CDR2 SVGAGI. In DNA form, the CDR3 reads TGTGCCAGCAGACTTACTCCCAATTCACCCCTCCACTTT. This gives the protein CASRLTPNSPLHF.

This chain joins TRBV27 and TRBJ2-7; D is unresolved. Germline CDR1 is MNHEY and CDR2 is SMNVEV (reference sequence). Trimming shortened V by 5 bases and J by 1 base, and 6 bases separated the two germline ends. The CDR3 totals 12 residues. CDR3 bases: TGTGCCAGCAGTCCCTCTTCCTACGAGCAGTACTTC. The encoded protein is CASSPSSYEQYF.

For the CDR3, the DNA is TGTGCCAGCAGCTTTACAGATACGCAGTATTTT. Translated, it gives CASSFTDTQYF. The chain couples TRBV28 to TRBJ2-3; D is undetermined. The V end lost 6 bases, the J end lost 3 bases, and 4 bases lay between the germline ends. The CDR3 covers 11 residues. The V gene's germline CDR1 is MDHEN and CDR2 SYDVKM.

V usage is TRBV25-1 and J usage is TRBJ1-1; no clear D gene. CDR1 is MGHDK, CDR2 SYGVNS, per germline. Between the trimmed V and J ends, which lost 11 bases and 5 bases, there was a span of 24 bases. CDR3 length equals 15 residues. CDR3 bases: TGTGCCTCCTCCGAGGGAGGAGTGATAGGAACTGAAGCTTTCTTT. Translated: CASSEGGVIGTEAFF.

J is TRBJ2-2 and V is TRBV28; TRBD1 matches 7 bases. Per germline, CDR1 MDHEN and CDR2 SYDVKM. The CDR3 runs to 14 residues. Trimming took 6 bases from V and 7 from J; bases not matched to a gene: 8. The CDR3 nucleotides are TGTGCCAGCAGCCCCGGGACAGTGCTCGGGGAGCTGTTTTTT. Translated: CASSPGTVLGELFF.

The chain links TRBV3-1 (or the pseudogene TRBV3-2) to TRBJ2-1; 10 bases match TRBD2. The germline CDR1 and CDR2 sequences are LGHDT and YNNKEL (reference sequence). Trimming cost V 4 bases and J 8 bases; bases outside gene matches: 11. This CDR3 is built from 16 residues. CDR3 in amino acids: CASSPLRSGGGDEQFF. CDR3 DNA: TGTGCCAGCAGCCCTCTTAGGAGCGGGGGGGGCGATGAGCAGTTCTTC.

This sequence joins TRBV4-1 and TRBJ1-1; D unclear. V was trimmed by 4 bases and J by 5 bases, leaving 17 bases between them. The length of the CDR3 is 15 residues. Germline CDR1 is MGHRA and CDR2 is YSYEKL. CDR3 residues: CASSLIPGDITEAFF. The CDR3 bases are TGCGCCAGCAGCCTGATACCGGGAGACATTACTGAAGCTTTCTTT.

This clone was recorded a few times. The CDR3 sequence: CASSPAGSTGELFF. The CDR3 coding sequence is TGCGCCAGCAGCCCCGCCGGGTCGACCGGGGAGCTGTTTTTT. The chain carries TRBV10-1 and TRBJ2-2; D unresolved. V was trimmed by 6 bases and J by 5 bases, leaving 13 bases between them. The CDR3 consists of 14 residues. Germline V CDR1 and CDR2: WNHNN, SYGVQD (reference sequence).

The chain combines TRBV7-9 with TRBJ1-4; 11 bases align to TRBD1. J lost 8 bases, V lost 5 bases, and 7 bases had no gene match. Germline values: CDR1 SEHNR, CDR2 FQNEAQ (reference sequence). The CDR3 consists of 15 residues. CDR3: CASSGGTGGSEKLFF. The CDR3, as DNA: TGTGCCAGCAGCGGGGGGACAGGGGGAAGCGAAAAACTGTTTTTT.

Sample share makes this clone medium-sized. The rearrangement joins TRBV6-4 to TRBJ2-1, with 8 bases identical to TRBD2. Germline V lookup: CDR1 MRHNA, CDR2 SNTAGT. The trim removed 0 bases at V and 4 bases at J, leaving 2 bases unmatched. The CDR3 is made up of 15 amino acids. CDR3 in DNA: TGTGCCAGCAGTGACTCTAGCGGGGCTTACAATGAGCAGTTCTTC. Protein: CASSDSSGAYNEQFF.

The DNA of the CDR3 is TGTGCCAGCAGCCTCGGGACTAGCGGGAGCGGCGATGAGCAGTTCTTC. As protein: CASSLGTSGSGDEQFF. The chain combines TRBV9 with TRBJ2-1; 14 nucleotides match TRBD2. In germline, CDR1 is SGDLS, CDR2 YYNGEE. CDR3 length equals 16 residues. V trimming: 4 bases; J trimming: 8 bases; junction bases outside the gene matches: 8.

This clone was seen once. The V call is TRBV6-2 or TRBV6-3, the J call TRBJ1-2; the D gene is possibly TRBD1 (6 bases). The V end was cut by 4 bases, the J end by 2 bases, with 17 bases between. From germline, CDR1 is MNHEY and CDR2 SVGEGT. There are 16 residues in the CDR3. In DNA, the CDR3 is TGTGCCAGCAGTTTAAAACAAACAGGGACCAACTATGGCTACACCTTC. Translated: CASSLKQTGTNYGYTF.

The gene calls are TRBV4-1 and TRBJ2-7, with D tentatively TRBD2 (6 bases). CDR3 length: 14 amino acids. The V and J ends lost 1 base and 3 bases respectively, with 10 bases between them. Looked up from germline, CDR1 is MGHRA and CDR2 is YSYEKL. The CDR3 loop is CASSQVEGFYEQYF. The DNA for the CDR3 is TGCGCCAGCAGCCAAGTGGAGGGGTTCTACGAGCAGTACTTC.

The V call is TRBV23-1, the J call TRBJ2-7; the match to TRBD1 covers 7 bases. TRBV23-1 is given ORF status, its function remaining uncertain. V shed 2 bases, J shed 1 base, and the junction held 8 bases outside the gene matches. The CDR3 extends over 16 amino acids. The DNA of the CDR3 is TGCGCCAGCAGTCAACAAGACAGGGAGAAATCCTACGAGCAGTACTTC. Residues: CASSQQDREKSYEQYF.

The V gene is TRBV28, the J gene TRBJ1-4; maybe TRBD1 (5 bases). The V gene's germline CDR1 is MDHEN and CDR2 SYDVKM. CDR3 length: 14 amino acids. V was cut by 4 bases and J by 5 bases, with 11 bases left in between. The CDR3, as DNA: TGTGCCAGCAGTTCCGGGGGGGGGAATGAAAAACTGTTTTTT. It codes for CASSSGGGNEKLFF.

The chain recombines TRBV6-4 with TRBJ1-5; D might be TRBD1 (5 bases). Trimming left V 6 bases short and J 0 bases short, with 12 bases between. Germline-derived CDR1 and CDR2 are MRHNA and SNTAGT. This CDR3 spans 15 amino acids. In nucleotides, the CDR3 is TGTGCCAGCAGCGATCCGGGGGATAGCAATCAGCCCCAGCATTTT. Translation: CASSDPGDSNQPQHF.

The chain carries TRBV5-4 and TRBJ2-3; 8 bases align to TRBD1. V shed 5 bases, J shed 5 bases, and the junction held 7 bases outside the gene matches. The CDR3 runs to 14 residues. Germline lookup yields CDR1 SGHNT and CDR2 YYREEE (reference sequence). The CDR3 spells CASSVGTGGDTQYF. The CDR3 DNA sequence: TGTGCCAGCAGTGTGGGAACAGGGGGAGATACGCAGTATTTT.

The V gene is TRBV12-5, the J gene TRBJ2-1; TRBD2 aligns across 9 bases. This CDR3 has 15 amino acids. Unmatched junction bases numbered 11, after V lost 7 bases and J lost 7 bases. The V gene's germline CDR1 is LGHNT and CDR2 FRNRAP. This chain's CDR3 is CASVDITSGPNEQFF. CDR3 DNA sequence: TGTGCTAGTGTTGACATAACTAGCGGGCCAAATGAGCAGTTCTTC.

The CDR3 nucleotides read TGTGCCAGCAGTTTATTGGGGACTAGCGGGACAAATTCAGATACGCAGTATTTT. Protein product: CASSLLGTSGTNSDTQYF. V usage is TRBV27 and J usage is TRBJ2-3; 13 nucleotides line up with TRBD2. The CDR3 sequence is 18 residues long. Germline CDR1 and CDR2: MNHEY and SMNVEV (reference sequence). The J segment lost 4 bases and the V segment lost 1 base, leaving 8 bases of the junction unmatched.

This sequence joins TRBV27 and TRBJ2-1, with 9 bases aligning to TRBD1. CDR3 length: 19 residues. The trim removed 4 bases at V and 4 bases at J, leaving 17 bases unmatched. CDR1 MNHEY and CDR2 SMNVEV come from the germline V gene (reference sequence). The chain's CDR3 is CASSWPPNLSGQGYNEQFF. CDR3 DNA: TGTGCCAGCAGTTGGCCCCCAAACCTTTCGGGACAGGGTTACAATGAGCAGTTCTTC.

The chain carries TRBV7-9 and TRBJ2-7; D is undetermined. V was cut by 4 bases and J by 3 bases, with 10 bases left in between. Germline V gene sequence: CDR1 SEHNR, CDR2 FQNEAQ (reference sequence). The CDR3 runs to 13 residues. Here the CDR3 reads CASSYTQFYEQYF. The CDR3, as DNA: TGTGCCAGCAGCTATACACAATTCTACGAGCAGTACTTC.

The CDR3 loop reads CASSVAGAYNEQFF. The CDR3 DNA follows: TGTGCCAGCAGCGTAGCGGGGGCCTACAATGAGCAGTTCTTC. The rearrangement joins TRBV11-2 to TRBJ2-1, with TRBD2 matching 9 bases. V dropped 5 bases and J dropped 2; count of bases not matched to a gene: 1. Germline V gene lookup returns CDR1 SGHAT and CDR2 FQNNGV. There are 14 residues in the CDR3.

The chain uses TRBV28 and TRBJ1-2; TRBD1 might be the D (6 bases). CDR1 and CDR2 (germline): MDHEN, SYDVKM. The CDR3 length is 17 residues. Trimming left V 3 bases short and J 0 bases short, with 17 bases between. The CDR3 reads CASSFLRGTPSNYGYTF. Written as DNA, the CDR3 is TGTGCCAGCAGTTTCTTAAGGGGGACGCCCTCTAACTATGGCTACACCTTC.

CDR3 region: CAIKRQGSAEAFF. DNA for the CDR3: TGTGCCATCAAACGACAGGGATCTGCTGAAGCTTTCTTT. The gene calls are TRBV10-3 and TRBJ1-1; 7 positions agree with TRBD1. This CDR3 comprises 13 residues. Germline-derived CDR1 and CDR2 are ENHRY and SYGVKD. V trimming: 7 bases; J trimming: 6 bases; junction bases outside the gene matches: 8.